This T cell receptor beta chain was recovered during a study of CD8 T cells in ankylosing spondylitis. Study conclusions and caveats: Seemingly distinctive of ankylosing spondylitis blood was a TCR beta motif formed by eight highly homologous variants.

The CDR3 contains 20 residues. Germline V gene lookup returns CDR1 SGHAT and CDR2 FQNNGV. V lost 5 bases and J lost 7, with 33 bases in between. TCRdb re-called the 5' RACE reads with MiXCR, one entry per CDR3 protein. Of 300,000 to 400,000 distinct CDR3 sequences in the sample, about 20% were seen once. About this clonotype itself: Antigen specificity is unknown.

The chain carries TRBV11-2 and TRBJ2-1; D assignment may be TRBD1 or TRBD2 (7 bases each). Sequencing was carried out using blood, either unsorted or a sorted T cell fraction (not recorded which). This TCR was recovered from a male donor with ankylosing spondylitis. Here the CDR3 reads CASSQDTLVVGGGADNEQFF. DNA for the CDR3: TGTGCCAGCAGCCAAGACACCCTCGTCGTGGGAGGGGGCGCTGATAATGAGCAGTTCTTC.